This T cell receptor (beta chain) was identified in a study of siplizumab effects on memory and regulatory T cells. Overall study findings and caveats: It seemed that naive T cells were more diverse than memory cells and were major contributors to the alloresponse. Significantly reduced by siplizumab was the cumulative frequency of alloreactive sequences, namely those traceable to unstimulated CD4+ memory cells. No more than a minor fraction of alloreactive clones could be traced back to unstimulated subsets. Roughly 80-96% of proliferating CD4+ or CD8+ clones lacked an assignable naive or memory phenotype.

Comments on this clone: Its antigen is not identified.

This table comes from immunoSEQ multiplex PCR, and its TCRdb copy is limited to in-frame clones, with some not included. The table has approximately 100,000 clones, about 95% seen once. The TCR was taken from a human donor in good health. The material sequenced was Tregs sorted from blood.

CDR3 nucleotides: TGCAGCGCCCCAGGTAGCAGGGAGAAGACCCAGTACTTC. It translates to CSAPGSREKTQYF. V gene TRBV29-1 combines with J gene TRBJ2-5; tentatively, D is TRBD1 or TRBD2 (5 bases each). Looked up from germline, CDR1 is SQVTM and CDR2 is ANQGSEA. The CDR3 runs to 13 residues. V was cut by 7 bases and J by 6 bases, with 18 bases left in between.